The text below deals with one T cell receptor (beta chain). What it binds is not known. This sample stems from a study of PD-1 blockade in classical Hodgkin lymphoma. Turning to the study itself: Every 2 weeks, patients had 3 mg/kg nivolumab intravenously. Study-wide results and caveats: CD4+ TCR diversity climbed significantly by C4D1, unlike CD8+ TCR diversity.

Only in-frame clones appear in the TCRdb table, and some are missing; sequencing was by immunoSEQ multiplex PCR. The data hold some 150,000 clones, with under 85% observed a single time. Per germline, CDR1 MNHEY and CDR2 SVGAGI. This CDR3 has 14 amino acids. The V gene end was trimmed by 4 bases and the J gene end by 5 bases; junction bases not matched to a gene: 5. All patients experienced relapse after autologous stem cell transplantation, and brentuximab vedotin exposure was variable. Best response was recorded as complete response, partial response or progressive disease. The chain combines TRBV6-5 with TRBJ1-1, with 9 bases lining up with TRBD1. The receptor was derived from a human donor with classical Hodgkin lymphoma. Material: peripheral blood mononuclear cells (PBMCs), obtained before the second cycle of nivolumab. The CDR3 DNA reads TGTGCCAGCAGTTGGGACAGGGCCCTAACTGAAGCTTTCTTT. Residues: CASSWDRALTEAFF.